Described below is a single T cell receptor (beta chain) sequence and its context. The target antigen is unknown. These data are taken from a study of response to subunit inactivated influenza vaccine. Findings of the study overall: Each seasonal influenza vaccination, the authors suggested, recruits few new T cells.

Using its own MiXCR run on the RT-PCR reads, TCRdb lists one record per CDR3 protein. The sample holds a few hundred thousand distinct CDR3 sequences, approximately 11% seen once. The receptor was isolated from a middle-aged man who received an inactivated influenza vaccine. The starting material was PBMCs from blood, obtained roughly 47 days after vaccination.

The CDR3 protein is CASSSTSPTYEQYF. The CDR3 region has the DNA TGTGCCAGCAGCTCAACCTCCCCCACCTACGAGCAGTACTTC. The rearrangement joins TRBV7-9 to TRBJ2-7; D not certain. V lost 4 bases and J lost 2, with 12 bases in between. Germline V gene data show CDR1 as SEHNR and CDR2 as FQNEAQ (reference sequence). The CDR3 is 14 residues long.